This T cell receptor beta chain is drawn from a study of blood T cell repertoires in COVID-19. This clone has only a few counts. CDR3 length: 15 residues. CDR1 LNHNV and CDR2 YYDKDF come from the germline V gene (reference sequence). The V segment lost 1 base and the J segment 5 bases; nucleotides outside the gene matches: 4. Assay used: immunoSEQ multiplex PCR; TCRdb lists only in-frame clones, some missing. The sample lists more than 300,000 clones, roughly 91% occurring once. The chain combines TRBV15 with TRBJ2-1; TRBD1 matches 8 bases. Sequenced sample: PBMCs or T cells enriched from blood (not recorded which). The clonotype was recovered from a woman younger than 30 who had recovered from COVID-19. CDR3 protein: CATSRVGQADNEQFF. As DNA, the CDR3 is TGTGCCACCAGCAGAGTGGGACAGGCGGACAATGAGCAGTTCTTC.